This is a list of T cell receptor beta chains from one sample in a study of vaccination and CD4 T cells after COVID-19. In TCRdb, the PCR reads were re-called with MiXCR into one record per CDR3 protein. Of more than 12,000 distinct CDR3 sequences in the sample, about 73% were seen once. These TCRs are of unknown antigen specificity. The sample was CD4+ T cells from blood, cultured in vitro. The source is a human donor who had recovered from COVID-19. The CDR3 runs from the conserved cysteine through the conserved F or W. The order of the fields is D gene, J gene, clone size, V gene, CDR3 protein, CDR3 DNA. The D gene is left open where the match is weak. Clone size, where shown, is once, few, many, or a class for clones that have expanded.

D gene: .; J gene: TRBJ2-3; clone size: .; V gene: TRBV20-1; CDR3 protein: CSARGLGSSDTQYF; CDR3 DNA: TGCAGTGCTAGAGGCCTTGGGTCCAGTGATACGCAGTATTTT
D gene: TRBD1; J gene: TRBJ2-5; clone size: .; V gene: TRBV7-9; CDR3 protein: CASSFGTALPKGTQYF; CDR3 DNA: TGTGCCAGCAGTTTCGGGACAGCGCTACCCAAGGGGACCCAGTACTTC
D gene: .; J gene: TRBJ1-2; clone size: .; V gene: TRBV20-1; CDR3 protein: CSARETGVEWLGGYTF; CDR3 DNA: TGCAGTGCTAGAGAGACAGGCGTTGAGTGGCTGGGTGGCTACACCTTC
D gene: .; J gene: TRBJ1-1; clone size: .; V gene: TRBV7-6; CDR3 protein: CASSLTHNTEAFF; CDR3 DNA: TGTGCCAGCAGCTTAACACATAACACTGAAGCTTTCTTT
D gene: TRBD2; J gene: TRBJ2-1; clone size: .; V gene: TRBV20-1; CDR3 protein: CSALFPQTSVGQFF; CDR3 DNA: TGCAGTGCTCTATTCCCTCAAACTAGCGTAGGACAGTTCTTC
D gene: TRBD1; J gene: TRBJ1-1; clone size: .; V gene: TRBV2; CDR3 protein: CASSHRGLGNTEAFF; CDR3 DNA: TGTGCCAGCAGCCACAGGGGGCTCGGGAACACTGAAGCTTTCTTT
D gene: TRBD1; J gene: TRBJ2-2; clone size: .; V gene: TRBV6-1; CDR3 protein: CASKYPIQGPGELFF; CDR3 DNA: TGTGCCAGCAAATACCCCATACAGGGGCCCGGGGAGCTGTTTTTT
D gene: .; J gene: TRBJ1-2; clone size: few; V gene: TRBV7-2; CDR3 protein: CASSPGPPSPSGYTF; CDR3 DNA: TGTGCCAGCAGCCCCGGACCGCCCTCACCCTCTGGCTACACCTTC
D gene: TRBD1; J gene: TRBJ1-2; clone size: .; V gene: TRBV6-1; CDR3 protein: CASSRGQTGARGYTF; CDR3 DNA: TGTGCCAGCAGTCGTGGACAGACAGGGGCGAGGGGCTACACCTTC
D gene: .; J gene: TRBJ2-5; clone size: few; V gene: TRBV29-1; CDR3 protein: CSVKQGRETQYF; CDR3 DNA: TGCAGCGTTAAACAGGGTCGGGAGACCCAGTACTTC
D gene: .; J gene: TRBJ1-2; clone size: few; V gene: TRBV18; CDR3 protein: CASSRDANYGYTF; CDR3 DNA: TGTGCCAGCTCTCGGGACGCGAACTATGGCTACACCTTC
D gene: TRBD2; J gene: TRBJ2-3; clone size: .; V gene: TRBV6-5; CDR3 protein: CASSWEGLGTDTQYF; CDR3 DNA: TGTGCCAGCAGTTGGGAGGGGCTCGGCACAGATACGCAGTATTTT
D gene: .; J gene: TRBJ2-7; clone size: .; V gene: TRBV6-2/TRBV6-3; CDR3 protein: CASSRRPTGPYIPHEQYF; CDR3 DNA: TGTGCCAGCAGTCGACGACCGACAGGACCCTATATCCCCCACGAGCAGTACTTC
D gene: TRBD1; J gene: TRBJ1-2; clone size: once; V gene: TRBV6-1; CDR3 protein: CASRRKHRGGDGYTF; CDR3 DNA: TGTGCCAGCAGACGAAAACACAGGGGCGGAGATGGCTACACCTTC
D gene: .; J gene: TRBJ2-3; clone size: few; V gene: TRBV7-2; CDR3 protein: CASSLGGPGTDTQYF; CDR3 DNA: TGTGCCAGCAGCTTAGGAGGCCCAGGTACAGATACGCAGTATTTT